This T cell receptor (beta chain) was identified in a study of shared clonotypes between healthy human individuals. Notes on this clone: Its antigen is unknown.

Regarding the study as a whole: It was expected that sequencing depth would affect clonotype sharing among donors.

CDR1 is MDHEN, CDR2 SYDVKM, per germline. Trimming at V came to 6 bases and at J to 7 bases, leaving 6 bases not matched to a gene. This CDR3 region has 12 residues. TCRdb keeps only in-frame clones here, not all; method: immunoSEQ multiplex PCR. This repertoire shows 450,000 to 500,000 clones, about 72% found once; its top ten account for around 13%. Extraction of genomic DNA in unsorted samples used around 82 million PBMCs. The V call is TRBV28, the J call TRBJ2-7; 7 bases are shared with TRBD1. The specimen was PBMCs. The TCR originated in a woman in her thirties or forties in good health. Some clones in this sample may be carry-over from other donors' samples. In DNA, the CDR3 is TGTGCCAGCAGCTTGACAGGGCGTGAGCAGTACTTC. It is translated as CASSLTGREQYF.